Sequencing of this T cell receptor (beta chain) was carried out in a study of shared clonotypes between healthy human individuals. Original data processing: Quality scores were absent from the junction-only immunoSEQ sequences, so filtering differed. The table came from immunoSEQ multiplex PCR; TCRdb's copy has only in-frame clones and leaves some out. The V and J calls and clone size are taken from that table; D and trimming were inferred from the DNA. The sample holds roughly 2.2 million clones; around 92% are singletons and the top ten take 0.37%. With respect to this clone: Its antigen is currently unknown.

This CDR3 comprises 13 residues. The germline V gene encodes CDR1 SGHTA and CDR2 FQGNSA. The ends were cut back, 5 bases at V and 4 bases at J, with 10 bases in the middle. Findings and caveats of the study: Estimated richness was generally greater in naive than memory subsets.

The material sequenced was naive CD4+ T cells from PBMCs. The subset was: CD45RA+ positively selected. The chain joins TRBV7-2 to TRBJ2-3; D ambiguous. The sequence derives from a man aged 18 to 29 in good health. Some clones in this sample may be carry-over from other donors' samples. The CDR3 region is CASSQTVADTQYF. CDR3 sequence (DNA): TGTGCCAGCAGCCAAACTGTGGCAGATACGCAGTATTTT. Drawing the rest from reference TRBV7-2 and TRBJ2-3, the complete variable domain is GAGVSQSPSNKVTEKGKDVELRCDPISGHTALYWYRQSLGQGLEFLIYFQGNSAPDKSGLPSDRFSAERTGGSVSTLTIQRTQQEDSAVYLCASSQTVADTQYFGPGTRLTVL.